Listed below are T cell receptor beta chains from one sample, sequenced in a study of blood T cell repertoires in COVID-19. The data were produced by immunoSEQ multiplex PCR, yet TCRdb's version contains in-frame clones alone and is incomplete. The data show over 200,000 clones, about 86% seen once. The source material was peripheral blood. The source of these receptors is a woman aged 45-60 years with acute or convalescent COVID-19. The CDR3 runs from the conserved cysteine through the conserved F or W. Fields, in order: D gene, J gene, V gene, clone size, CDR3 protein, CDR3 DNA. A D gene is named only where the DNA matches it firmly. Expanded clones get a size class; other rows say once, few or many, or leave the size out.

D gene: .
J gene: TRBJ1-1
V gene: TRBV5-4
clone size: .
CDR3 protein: CASSPGGFREYTEAFF
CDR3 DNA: TGTGCCAGCAGCCCGGGGGGGTTTAGGGAATACACTGAAGCTTTCTTT

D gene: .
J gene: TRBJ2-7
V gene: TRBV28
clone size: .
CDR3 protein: CASSLSLADSYEQYF
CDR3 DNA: TGTGCCAGCAGTTTATCCCTAGCTGACTCCTACGAGCAGTACTTC

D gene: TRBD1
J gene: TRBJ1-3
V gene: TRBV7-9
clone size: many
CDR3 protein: CAAGHTGGRGNTIYF
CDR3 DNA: TGTGCCGCTGGGCACACAGGGGGTCGGGGAAACACCATATATTTT

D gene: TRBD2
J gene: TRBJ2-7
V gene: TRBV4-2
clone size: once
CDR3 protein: CASSPTREKVQYF
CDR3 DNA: TGTGCCAGCAGCCCCACGCGGGAGAAGGTGCAGTACTTC

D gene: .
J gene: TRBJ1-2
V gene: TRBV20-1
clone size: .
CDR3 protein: CSASVSDGYTF
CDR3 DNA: TGCAGTGCCTCGGTGTCGGATGGCTACACCTTC

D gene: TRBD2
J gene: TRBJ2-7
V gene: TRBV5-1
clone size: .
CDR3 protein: CASSPPGGGYEQYF
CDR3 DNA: TGCGCCAGCAGCCCACCGGGAGGGGGCTACGAGCAGTACTTC

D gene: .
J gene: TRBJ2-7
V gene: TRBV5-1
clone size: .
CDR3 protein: CASSSDLFPREQYF
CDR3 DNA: TGCGCCAGCAGCTCTGACTTATTCCCTCGGGAGCAGTACTTC

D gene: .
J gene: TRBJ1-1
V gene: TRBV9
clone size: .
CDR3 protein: CASSADPEGTEAFF
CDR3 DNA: TGTGCCAGCAGCGCCGACCCGGAGGGCACTGAAGCTTTCTTT

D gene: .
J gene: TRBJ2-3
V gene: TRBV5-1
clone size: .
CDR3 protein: CASSVARNTDTQYF
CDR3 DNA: TGCGCCAGCAGCGTGGCTAGAAACACAGATACGCAGTATTTT

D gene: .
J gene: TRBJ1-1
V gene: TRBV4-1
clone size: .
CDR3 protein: CASSYGLPVNTEAFF
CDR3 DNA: TGCGCCAGCAGCTATGGACTTCCGGTGAACACTGAAGCTTTCTTT

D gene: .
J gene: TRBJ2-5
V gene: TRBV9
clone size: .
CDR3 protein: CASSLTGAQETQYF
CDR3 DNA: TGTGCCAGCAGCCTTACAGGAGCCCAAGAGACCCAGTACTTC